The present TCR beta chain was sequenced within a study of multiple sclerosis patients with progressive multifocal leukoencephalopathy. Study-wide results and limits: Findings may reflect JC virus infection or just general immunocompromise. PML-onset expanded TRB clones were detectable before and during natalizumab therapy. In most PML patients, TRB repertoires appeared less diverse by entropy.

The time point is: about a year of natalizumab therapy. Longitudinal control samples came from natalizumab-treated multiple sclerosis patients without PML. The data were produced by immunoSEQ multiplex PCR, yet TCRdb's version contains in-frame clones alone and is incomplete. The table shows around 25,000 clones, with 75% to 95% occurring only once. A remark on this clone: Antigen specificity is unknown.

The receptor comes from a man aged 25-45 years with multiple sclerosis. Here the sequenced sample was PBMCs, taken from a patient treated with natalizumab.

CDR3: CASSEWGRGSYEQYF. The CDR3 DNA sequence: TGTGCCAGCAGTGAATGGGGCAGGGGCTCCTACGAGCAGTACTTC. The genes are TRBV6-1 and TRBJ2-5, with D possibly TRBD1 on 6 matching bases. The last part of the DNA fits TRBJ2-7 better; the J call may be wrong. Germline lookup yields CDR1 MNHNS and CDR2 SASEGT. The CDR3 is made up of 15 amino acids.